The source of this T cell receptor (beta chain) is a study of cytomegalovirus exposure and HLA in healthy donors. Looking at the study overall: Findings of an earlier analysis included some 110 million unique TCR beta sequences from roughly 200 million T cells. General observations from the study: Associated with cytomegalovirus, according to the listing, were fewer than 200 TCR beta chains. What TCR beta sequences reportedly achieved was accurate prediction of HLA-A and HLA-B alleles in most subjects.

As for this clone: What it recognizes is unknown.

The CDR3 contains 18 residues. Germline CDR1 and CDR2: MNHEY and SMNVEV (reference sequence). Trimming left V 2 bases short and J 0 bases short, with 17 bases between. It was with 60 Vbeta and 13 Jbeta primers that the PCR ran. Assay: immunoSEQ multiplex PCR; the TCRdb copy retains only in-frame clones and omits some. Here the sample spans around 110,000 clones, 79% being singletons. The clonotype was recovered from a young woman in good health and CMV-seropositive. Sequencing was performed on PBMCs. This sequence joins TRBV27 and TRBJ2-4; maybe TRBD2 (5 bases). In DNA, the CDR3 is TGTGCCAGCAGTTTAAGGCGCCCCGGAGGAGGAGCCAAAAACATTCAGTACTTC. Translated, it gives CASSLRRPGGGAKNIQYF.